The next 11 T cell receptor beta chains were all read from a single sample in a study of blood T cell repertoires in COVID-19. The table came from immunoSEQ multiplex PCR; TCRdb's copy has only in-frame clones and leaves some out. Of roughly 140,000 clones listed, 65% to 80% are singletons. Sequencing was done on a sample of peripheral blood. The receptors here all came from an older woman with acute or convalescent COVID-19.

V gene TRBV7-8 combines with J gene TRBJ2-7; 8 nucleotides align to TRBD1. Germline loops: CDR1 SGHVS, CDR2 FQNEAQ. V was pared by 4 bases and J by 3 bases, with 5 bases of the junction left unmatched. The CDR3 consists of 14 residues. CDR3 DNA sequence: TGTGCCAGCAGCTCACCGGGACAGGTCTACGAGCAGTACTTC. It encodes CASSSPGQVYEQYF.

The chain has TRBV14 and TRBJ2-7; TRBD2 matches at 16 bases. The trim removed 1 base at V and 10 bases at J, leaving 4 bases unmatched. The CDR3 is 15 residues long. The germline V gene encodes CDR1 SGHDN and CDR2 FVKESK. CDR3 protein: CASSQGGLAGGHQYF. The CDR3 nucleotides read TGTGCCAGCAGCCAAGGGGGACTAGCGGGAGGGCACCAGTACTTC.

The rearrangement uses TRBV3-1 (or the pseudogene TRBV3-2) and TRBJ2-7, with a weak D call TRBD1 (6 bases). V was trimmed by 1 base and J by 4 bases, leaving 17 bases between them. The CDR3 runs 16 residues. Germline V lookup: CDR1 LGHDT, CDR2 YNNKEL (reference sequence). This CDR3 reads CASSQAPSPDSYEQYF. The CDR3 DNA reads TGTGCCAGCAGCCAAGCTCCCTCGCCGGACAGTTACGAGCAGTACTTC.

V gene TRBV2 combines with J gene TRBJ2-3; 8 positions agree with TRBD1. CDR1 is SNHLY, CDR2 FYNNEI, per germline. V lost 6 bases to trimming and J lost 2 bases; unmatched junction nucleotides: 4. CDR3 length equals 14 residues. The CDR3 reads CASSRQGPTDTQYF. DNA for the CDR3: TGTGCCAGCAGCCGACAGGGGCCCACAGATACGCAGTATTTT.

The chain uses TRBV5-4 and TRBJ1-2; 8 bases align to TRBD1. CDR3 length: 14 residues. Germline CDR1 reads SGHNT; CDR2 reads YYREEE (reference sequence). Trimming cost V 1 base and J 5 bases; bases outside gene matches: 4. The CDR3 protein is CASSLTDRDYGYTF. In DNA, the CDR3 is TGTGCCAGCAGCTTGACGGACAGGGATTATGGCTACACCTTC.

This sequence joins TRBV15 and TRBJ1-1; D not certain. The CDR3 spans 12 residues. V lost 3 bases and J 5 bases, leaving 7 bases between the germline ends. Germline CDR1 reads LNHNV; CDR2 reads YYDKDF (reference sequence). The CDR3 reads CATSSVLTEAFF. The DNA for the CDR3 is TGTGCCACCAGCAGTGTCTTAACTGAAGCTTTCTTT. Complete variable domain (other parts from reference TRBV15 and TRBJ1-1): DAMVIQNPRYQVTQFGKPVTLSCSQTLNHNVMYWYQQKSSQAPKLLFHYYDKDFNNEADTPDNFQSRRPNTSFCFLDIRSPGLGDTAMYLCATSSVLTEAFFGQGTRLTVV.

The chain combines TRBV4-1 with TRBJ2-7; 7 nucleotides line up with TRBD2. Germline V gene data show CDR1 as MGHRA and CDR2 as YSYEKL. V shed 1 base and J 2 bases; nucleotides not matched to a gene: 8. The CDR3 length is 16 residues. The CDR3 bases are TGCGCCAGCAGCCAAGGGATCGAACTAGCGCCCTACGAGCAGTACTTC. Translating it yields CASSQGIELAPYEQYF.

The chain recombines TRBV27 with TRBJ2-7; D perhaps matches TRBD1 (6 bases). The CDR3 totals 15 residues. In germline, CDR1 is MNHEY, CDR2 SMNVEV (reference sequence). Deletions cut 8 bases from V and 6 bases from J, with 23 bases between. CDR3 DNA: TGTGCCAGCGGCCTCTCCTCGGTCCGACAGGTCGAGCAGTACTTC. Its protein product is CASGLSSVRQVEQYF.

The chain has TRBV20-1 and TRBJ2-7, with 12 bases fitting TRBD1. Germline V gene lookup returns CDR1 DFQATT and CDR2 SNEGSKA (reference sequence). This CDR3 comprises 14 residues. V dropped 6 bases and J dropped 5; count of bases not matched to a gene: 8. CDR3 nucleotide sequence: TGCAGTGCAAGTCCCGGGACAGGGGGCGACGAGCAGTACTTC. Translating it yields CSASPGTGGDEQYF.

V is TRBV20-1 and J is TRBJ2-3; no definite D call. CDR3 length equals 11 residues. Trimming shortened V by 3 bases and J by 6 bases, and 7 bases separated the two germline ends. Looked up from germline, CDR1 is DFQATT and CDR2 is SNEGSKA (reference sequence). This CDR3 is CSARPEDTQYF. In DNA, the CDR3 is TGCAGTGCTAGGCCGGAGGATACGCAGTATTTT.

The chain carries TRBV14 and TRBJ2-6; 7 bases match TRBD1. CDR3 length equals 13 residues. The germline V gene encodes CDR1 SGHDN and CDR2 FVKESK. Unmatched junction bases numbered 10, after V lost 5 bases and J lost 15 bases. The CDR3 DNA follows: TGTGCCAGCAGCAGGACAGGACTTGATGCCCTGACTTTC. Translated: CASSRTGLDALTF.